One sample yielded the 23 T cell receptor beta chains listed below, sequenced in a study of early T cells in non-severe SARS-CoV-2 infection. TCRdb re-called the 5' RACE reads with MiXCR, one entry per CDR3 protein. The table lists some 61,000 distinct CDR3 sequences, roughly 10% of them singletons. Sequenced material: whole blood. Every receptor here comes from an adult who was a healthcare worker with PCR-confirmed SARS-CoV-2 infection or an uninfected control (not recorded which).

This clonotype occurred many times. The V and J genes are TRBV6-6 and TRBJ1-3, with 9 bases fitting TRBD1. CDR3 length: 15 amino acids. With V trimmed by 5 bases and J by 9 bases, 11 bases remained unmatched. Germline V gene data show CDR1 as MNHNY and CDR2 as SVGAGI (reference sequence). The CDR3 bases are TGTGCCAGCAGTAGCCGGGGACAGGGTATATCCACCATATATTTT. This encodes CASSSRGQGISTIYF.

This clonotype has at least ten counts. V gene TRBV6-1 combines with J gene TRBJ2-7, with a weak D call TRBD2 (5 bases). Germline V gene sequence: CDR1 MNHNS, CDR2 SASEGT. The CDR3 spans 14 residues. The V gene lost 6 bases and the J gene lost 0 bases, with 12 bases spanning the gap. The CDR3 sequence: CASRDSGSSYEQYF. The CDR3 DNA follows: TGTGCCAGCAGGGACTCGGGGAGCTCCTACGAGCAGTACTTC.

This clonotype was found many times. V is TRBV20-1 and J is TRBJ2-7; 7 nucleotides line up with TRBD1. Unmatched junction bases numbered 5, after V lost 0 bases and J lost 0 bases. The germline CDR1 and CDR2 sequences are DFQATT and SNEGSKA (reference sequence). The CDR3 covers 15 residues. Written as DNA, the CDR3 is TGCAGTGCTAGAGATATTAGGGGGCCCTCCTACGAGCAGTACTTC. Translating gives CSARDIRGPSYEQYF.

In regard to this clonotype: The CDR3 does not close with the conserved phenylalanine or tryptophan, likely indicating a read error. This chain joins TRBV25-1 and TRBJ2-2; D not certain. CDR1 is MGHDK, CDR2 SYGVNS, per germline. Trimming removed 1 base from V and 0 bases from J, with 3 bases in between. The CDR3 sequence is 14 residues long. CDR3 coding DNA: TGTGCCAGCAGTGAATTGGCGAACACCGGGGAGCTGTTTTCT. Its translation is CASSELANTGELFS.

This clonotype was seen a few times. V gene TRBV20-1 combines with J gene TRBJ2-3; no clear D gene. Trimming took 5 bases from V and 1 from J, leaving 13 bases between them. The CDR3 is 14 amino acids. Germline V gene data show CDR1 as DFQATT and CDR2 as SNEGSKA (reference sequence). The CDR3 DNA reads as TGCAGTGCTGGGCAGGTCCGACGCACAGATACGCAGTATTTT. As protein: CSAGQVRRTDTQYF.

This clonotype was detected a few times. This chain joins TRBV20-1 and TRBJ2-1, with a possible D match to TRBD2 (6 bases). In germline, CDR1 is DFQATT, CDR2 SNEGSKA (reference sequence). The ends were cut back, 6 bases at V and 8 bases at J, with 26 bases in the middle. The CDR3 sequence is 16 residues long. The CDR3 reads CSARNPGLPTGDEQFF. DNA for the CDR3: TGCAGTGCAAGGAACCCGGGACTCCCCACTGGTGATGAGCAGTTCTTC.

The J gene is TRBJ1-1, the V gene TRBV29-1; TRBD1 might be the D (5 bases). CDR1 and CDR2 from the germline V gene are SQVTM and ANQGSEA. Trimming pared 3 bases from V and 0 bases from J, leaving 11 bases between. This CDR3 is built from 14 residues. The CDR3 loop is CSVDGRTMNTEAFF. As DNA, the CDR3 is TGCAGCGTTGACGGTCGGACAATGAACACTGAAGCTTTCTTT.

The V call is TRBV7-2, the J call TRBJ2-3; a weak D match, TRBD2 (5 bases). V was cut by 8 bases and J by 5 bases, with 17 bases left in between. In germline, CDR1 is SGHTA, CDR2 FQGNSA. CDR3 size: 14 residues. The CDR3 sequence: CASAKNFGVDTQYF. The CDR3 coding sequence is TGTGCCAGCGCAAAAAATTTCGGGGTAGATACGCAGTATTTT. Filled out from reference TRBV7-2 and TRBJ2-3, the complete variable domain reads GAGVSQSPSNKVTEKGKDVELRCDPISGHTALYWYRQSLGQGLEFLIYFQGNSAPDKSGLPSDRFSAERTGGSVSTLTIQRTQQEDSAVYLCASAKNFGVDTQYFGPGTRLTVL.

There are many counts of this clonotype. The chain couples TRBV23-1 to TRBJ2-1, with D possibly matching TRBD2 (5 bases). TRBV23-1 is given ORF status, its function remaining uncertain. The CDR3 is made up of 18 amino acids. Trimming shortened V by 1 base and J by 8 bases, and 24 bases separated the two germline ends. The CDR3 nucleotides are TGCGCCAGCAGTCAATTGGGAATGGGGAGCTACCCTAACCATGAGCAGTTCTTC. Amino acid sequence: CASSQLGMGSYPNHEQFF.

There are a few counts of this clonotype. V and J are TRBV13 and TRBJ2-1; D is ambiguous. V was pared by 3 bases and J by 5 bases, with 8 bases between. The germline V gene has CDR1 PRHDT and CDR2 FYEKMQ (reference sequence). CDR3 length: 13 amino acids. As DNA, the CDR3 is TGTGCCAGCAGCTTCTACAGAGACAATGAGCAGTTCTTC. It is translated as CASSFYRDNEQFF.

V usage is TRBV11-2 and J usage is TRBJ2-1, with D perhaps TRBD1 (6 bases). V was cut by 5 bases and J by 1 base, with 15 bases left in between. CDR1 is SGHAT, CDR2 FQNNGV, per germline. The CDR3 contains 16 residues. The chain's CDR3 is CASSVSGGRSYNEQFF. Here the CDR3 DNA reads TGTGCCAGCAGCGTAAGTGGGGGCCGGTCCTACAATGAGCAGTTCTTC.

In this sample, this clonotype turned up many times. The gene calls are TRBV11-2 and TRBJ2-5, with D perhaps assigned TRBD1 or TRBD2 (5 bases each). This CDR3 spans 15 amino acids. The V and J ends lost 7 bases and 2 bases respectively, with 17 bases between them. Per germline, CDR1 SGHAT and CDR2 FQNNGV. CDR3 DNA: TGTGCCAGCACGGCAATCGGGACGGCACAAGAGACCCAGTACTTC. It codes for CASTAIGTAQETQYF.

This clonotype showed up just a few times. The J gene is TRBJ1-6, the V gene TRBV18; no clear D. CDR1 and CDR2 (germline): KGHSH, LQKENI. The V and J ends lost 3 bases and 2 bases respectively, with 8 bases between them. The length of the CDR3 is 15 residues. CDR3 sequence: CASSPSVAYNSPLHF. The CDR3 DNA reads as TGTGCCAGCTCACCTTCAGTAGCCTATAATTCACCCCTCCACTTT.

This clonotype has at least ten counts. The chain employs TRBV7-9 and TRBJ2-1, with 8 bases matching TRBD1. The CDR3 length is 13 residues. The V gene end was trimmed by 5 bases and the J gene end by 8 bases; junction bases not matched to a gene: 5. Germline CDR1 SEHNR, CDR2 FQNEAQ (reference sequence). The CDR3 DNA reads TGTGCCAGCAGCCCACAGGACAGGGATGAGCAGTTCTTC. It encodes CASSPQDRDEQFF. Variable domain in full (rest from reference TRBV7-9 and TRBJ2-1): DTGVSQNPRHKITKRGQNVTFRCDPISEHNRLYWYRQTLGQGPEFLTYFQNEAQLEKSRLLSDRFSAERPKGSFSTLEIQRTEQGDSAMYLCASSPQDRDEQFFGPGTRLTVL.

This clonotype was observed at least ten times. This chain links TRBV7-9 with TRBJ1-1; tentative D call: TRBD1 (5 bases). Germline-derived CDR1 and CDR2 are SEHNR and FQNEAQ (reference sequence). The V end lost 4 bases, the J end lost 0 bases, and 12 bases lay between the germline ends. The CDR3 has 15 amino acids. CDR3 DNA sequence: TGTGCCAGCAGCTGGGGCCAAGGCTTGAACACTGAAGCTTTCTTT. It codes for CASSWGQGLNTEAFF.

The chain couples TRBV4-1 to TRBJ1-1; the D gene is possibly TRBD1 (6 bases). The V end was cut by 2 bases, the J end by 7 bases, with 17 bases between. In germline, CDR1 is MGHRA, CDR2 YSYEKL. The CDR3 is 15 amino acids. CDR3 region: CASSQQRGAQSEAFF. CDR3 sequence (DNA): TGCGCCAGCAGCCAACAGAGGGGGGCGCAGAGTGAAGCTTTCTTT.

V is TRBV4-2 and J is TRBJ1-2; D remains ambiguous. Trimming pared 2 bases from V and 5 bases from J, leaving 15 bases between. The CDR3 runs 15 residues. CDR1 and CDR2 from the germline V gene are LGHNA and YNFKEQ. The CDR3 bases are TGTGCCAGCAGCCAATCCGCCTCCTTGGAGTATGGCTACACCTTC. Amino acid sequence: CASSQSASLEYGYTF.

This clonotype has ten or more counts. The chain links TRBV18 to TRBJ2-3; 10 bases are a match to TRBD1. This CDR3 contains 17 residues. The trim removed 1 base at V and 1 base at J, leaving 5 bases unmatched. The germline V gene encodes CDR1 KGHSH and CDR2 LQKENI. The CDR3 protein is CASSPRDRGGRTDTQYF. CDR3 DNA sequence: TGTGCCAGCTCACCACGGGACAGGGGAGGTCGCACAGATACGCAGTATTTT.

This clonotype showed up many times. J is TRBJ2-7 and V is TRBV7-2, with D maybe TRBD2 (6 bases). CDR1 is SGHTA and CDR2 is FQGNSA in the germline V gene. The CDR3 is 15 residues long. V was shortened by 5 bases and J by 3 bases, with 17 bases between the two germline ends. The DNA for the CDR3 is TGTGCCAGCAGCCCAACGGCTAGCGTCTACTACGAGCAGTACTTC. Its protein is CASSPTASVYYEQYF. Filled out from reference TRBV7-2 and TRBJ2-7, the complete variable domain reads GAGVSQSPSNKVTEKGKDVELRCDPISGHTALYWYRQSLGQGLEFLIYFQGNSAPDKSGLPSDRFSAERTGGSVSTLTIQRTQQEDSAVYLCASSPTASVYYEQYFGPGTRLTVT.

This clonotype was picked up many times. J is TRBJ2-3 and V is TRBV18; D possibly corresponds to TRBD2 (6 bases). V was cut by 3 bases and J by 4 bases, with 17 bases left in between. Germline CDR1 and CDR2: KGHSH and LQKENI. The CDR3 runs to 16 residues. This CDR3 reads CASSPTTGVLSDTQYF. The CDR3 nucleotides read TGTGCCAGCTCACCTACAACGGGGGTCTTGTCAGATACGCAGTATTTT.

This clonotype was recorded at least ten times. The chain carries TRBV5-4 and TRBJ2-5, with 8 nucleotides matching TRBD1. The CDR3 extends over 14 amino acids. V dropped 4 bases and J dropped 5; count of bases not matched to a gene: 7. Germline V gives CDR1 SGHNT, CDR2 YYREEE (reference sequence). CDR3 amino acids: CASSHGQGGETQYF. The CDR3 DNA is TGTGCCAGCAGCCACGGACAGGGCGGGGAGACCCAGTACTTC.

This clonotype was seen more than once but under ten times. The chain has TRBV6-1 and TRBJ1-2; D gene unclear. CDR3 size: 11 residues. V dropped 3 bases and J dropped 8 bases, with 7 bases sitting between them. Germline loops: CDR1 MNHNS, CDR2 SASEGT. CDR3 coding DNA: TGTGCCAGCAGTGACCCACGGGGCTACACCTTC. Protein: CASSDPRGYTF.

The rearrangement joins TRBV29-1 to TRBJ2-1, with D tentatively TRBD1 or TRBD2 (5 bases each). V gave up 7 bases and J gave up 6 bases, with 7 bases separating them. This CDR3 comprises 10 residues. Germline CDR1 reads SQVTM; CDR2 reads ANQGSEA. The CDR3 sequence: CSGGGNEQFF. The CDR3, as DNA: TGCAGCGGTGGGGGCAATGAGCAGTTCTTC.